This T cell receptor beta chain was obtained from a study of Tregs in tolerant kidney transplant recipients. Germline V gene data show CDR1 as MNHEY and CDR2 as SVGAGI. Deletions cut 8 bases from V and 0 bases from J, with 11 bases between. The CDR3 sequence is 14 residues long. Turning to this clone: Its cognate antigen is unknown.

The method was immunoSEQ multiplex PCR; TCRdb's version includes in-frame clones alone and lacks a portion of them. The sample includes over 15,000 clones, 53% of them seen just once. After 6 days with irradiated graft donor PBMCs, CFSE-labeled recipient PBMCs were FACS-sorted. This specimen was CD4+ T cells from blood cultured with allogeneic cells, taken before the transplant. The rearrangement links TRBV6-5 to TRBJ2-1, with a tentative D call TRBD1 (5 bases). This sequence originates from a human patient who received a combined kidney and bone marrow transplant. CDR3 nucleotides: TGTGCCAGCGCTCAGGGTAGCTCCTACAATGAGCAGTTCTTC. This sequence encodes CASAQGSSYNEQFF.